This T cell receptor (beta chain) was observed in a study of vaccination effects on CD4 cells after COVID-19. Antigen-specific CD4+ T cells were expanded with viral peptide pools in the ViraFEST assay before sequencing. Culture lasted 10 days before CD4+ T cell isolation. Participants got two doses of BNT162b2 or mRNA-1273 vaccine. This clone was seen more than once but under ten times. The target antigen is unknown. Some clones are missing from TCRdb's copy, which holds only in-frame ones; the method was immunoSEQ multiplex PCR. Here the sample spans 20,000 to 30,000 clones, more than 65% being singletons. Material: CD4+ T cells from PBMCs cultured with SARS-CoV-2 spike peptides, obtained after COVID-19 vaccination. This TCR came from a human donor who received a COVID-19 vaccine.

Here the CDR3 reads CASSQDNYGYTF. In DNA, the CDR3 is TGCGCCAGCAGCCAAGACAACTATGGCTACACCTTC. This chain uses TRBV4-1 with TRBJ1-2; D gene ambiguous. Germline V gene lookup returns CDR1 MGHRA and CDR2 YSYEKL. The CDR3 has 12 amino acids. The V and J ends lost 0 bases and 2 bases respectively, with 1 base between them.